Only a few counts were recorded for the clone carrying this T cell receptor (beta chain). Its specificity is not known. The sample belongs to a study of cytomegalovirus exposure and HLA in healthy donors. As for the study in general: Ancestry clustering placed around 80% of several hundred genotyped donors in the Caucasian-associated cluster.

The V and J ends lost 7 bases and 5 bases, in that order; junction bases with no gene match: 10. CDR3 length equals 16 residues. Germline V gives CDR1 MNHNY, CDR2 SVGAGI (reference sequence). Study-wide results and limits: Researchers reported in a later analysis that common viral pathogens appeared linked to several top clusters. The investigators catalogued under 200 TCR beta chains as cytomegalovirus-associated.

The study ran its PCR with 60 Vbeta and 13 Jbeta primers. Repertoires were generated with immunoSEQ multiplex PCR, while TCRdb's copy carries only in-frame clones and drops some. The sample carries roughly 150,000 clones, approximately 80% recorded once. The chain has TRBV6-6 and TRBJ2-5; 13 nucleotides match TRBD2. The sequenced sample consisted of PBMCs. The receptor was isolated from a middle-aged woman in good health and CMV-seropositive. CDR3 bases: TGTGCCAGCACCTCCTCAGGACTAGCGGGAGCCGAGACCCAGTACTTC. Translation: CASTSSGLAGAETQYF.